Sequencing of this TCR beta chain was carried out in a study of CD8+ T cells in alopecia areata (dated by TCRdb to 2017 to 2018). Turning to the overall study: Treated patients were enrolled in an open-label pilot trial of oral tofacitinib, 5 to 10 mg twice daily, for moderate-to-severe alopecia areata. Patients stayed on tofacitinib for 6 to 18 months and then had 6 months of follow-up off drug so that delayed response and recurrence could be assessed. On the human side, TCRbeta sequencing was run on scalp tissue and on sorted CD4+ and CD8+ peripheral blood T cells from healthy controls and from alopecia areata patients with either patchy or totalis/universalis disease. High-throughput TCRbeta sequencing was used to examine T cell clonal expansion in alopecia areata in both the C3H/HeJ mouse model and human patients. RNA was extracted with the PAXgene miRNA kit for fixed scalp, the miRNeasy kit for PBMCs, and the RNeasy kit for mouse skin. Tofacitinib-treated patients had biopsies at baseline and at 4 and 24 weeks of treatment, with a later scalp biopsy in several patients. Scalp clonality was compared across normal scalp (n=4), patchy alopecia areata scalp (n=8), and alopecia totalis/universalis scalp (n=8). TCRbeta CDR3 regions were amplified by immunoSEQ multiplex PCR with 35 Vbeta forward and 13 Jbeta reverse primers.

Libraries were made using the immunoSEQ multiplex PCR assay. RNA was extracted from all samples and reverse transcribed into cDNA, which served as template for TCR sequencing. SuperScript III was used for first-strand cDNA synthesis, primed with a 2:1 mix of oligo-dT and random hexamers. A synthetic immune receptor repertoire was used to measure amplification bias, and any remaining bias was corrected computationally. The paper's processing steps were these. Raw reads were preprocessed for error removal, and CDR3 was defined according to IMGT conventions as running from the conserved cysteine to phenylalanine. Clonality was calculated as 1 minus Shannon entropy normalized by log2 of the number of productive unique TCRs. Whether scalp clones were CD4 or CD8 was inferred by matching scalp TCRbeta sequences against CD4 and CD8 repertoires sorted from blood. Imported from immuneACCESS, the table was reduced by TCRdb to in-frame sequences with V and J called. These copies leave out some clones; in studies compared against another copy, an unresolved V gene accounts for under half, and the cause of the remainder is not known. That table furnishes V, J and clone size, whereas the DNA furnished D and trimming. Recorded for this sample are about 180,000 clones; approximately 62% of them occurred a single time. The ten largest account for approximately 1.7% of the sample.

With regard to this clone: Its antigen has not been determined. The sample holds no much larger clone one base away, and base qualities are not on file.

The time point tag for this specimen amounts to: baseline before oral tofacitinib. Lesional scalp punch biopsies and peripheral blood were obtained from alopecia areata patients. PBMCs were isolated by density centrifugation and stained for CD3, CD4 and CD8, and CD4+ and CD8+ T cells were sorted on a FACSAria. The paper's findings and limits, for the study overall: Shared TCR sequences between patients were less evident than in mice, which may be partly attributable to HLA diversity in the patient population. Compared with normal scalp, lesional scalp, particularly in alopecia totalis/universalis, had higher clonality and more expanded CD8+ clones, which suggests antigenic drive. Unlike mouse skin, where gammadelta T cells dominate, normal human skin contains resident alphabeta T cells that get sequenced too, which complicates analysis of the scalp TCR repertoire.

Reading from cysteine to phenylalanine, the CDR3 counts 12 amino acids. Kept here is only the CDR3 DNA, which spans 36 bases and is read in frame from base 1. V is reduced by 5 bases and J by 5 bases, leaving a spacing of 8 bases between them. Sequences LGHNT (CDR1) and FRNRAP (CDR2) are obtained from the germline V gene. The sample in question was CD4+ T cells sorted from blood, obtained at week 0. The clonotype was recovered from a human donor with alopecia areata. The chain uses TRBV12-5 and TRBJ2-3, with no confidently assigned D gene. The CDR3 has the sequence CASGPTGDTQYF. Read as DNA, the sequence is TGTGCTAGTGGTCCCACGGGAGATACGCAGTATTTT.